The subject of this entry is one TCR beta chain. The target antigen is unknown. With 6 bases removed from V and 8 bases from J, the gap between germline ends came to 10 bases. The CDR3 totals 11 residues. CDR1 is MDHEN, CDR2 SYDVKM, per germline. The data stem from a study of STAT5B mutations in CD4+ large granular lymphocyte leukemia. Study information: Among healthy donors, a particular HLA allele went with more CDR3 'QG' motifs. Study-wide findings and caveats: Without putative leukemic clones, patient CD4-sorted repertoires remained more clonal than healthy CD4+ repertoires.

Sequencing was at survey level. Original methodology: The detection floor for productive clonotype frequency was 2.59 x 10-5. TCRdb's copy holds only in-frame clones and misses some; the assay was immunoSEQ multiplex PCR. The D gene and trimming were derived from the DNA, and the V and J assignments and clone size from that table. The sample records around 30,000 clones, roughly 70% being singletons. The V and J genes are TRBV28 and TRBJ1-2; the D gene is possibly TRBD1 (5 bases). Sequenced sample: CD4+ T cells from blood buffy coats. This receptor was obtained from a human donor in good health. For the CDR3, the DNA is TGTGCCAGCAGGGAGGGGCGCGGCTACACCTTC. This codes for CASREGRGYTF.